This TCR beta chain stems from a study of PD-1 blockade in classical Hodgkin lymphoma. This clone was observed a single time. The antigen is unknown. Broader study findings: A reduction in baseline TCR diversity was reportedly seen in newly diagnosed patients relative to healthy donors. Repertoire differences lack defined causes, possibly disease activity or prior therapy.

Libraries were prepared by immunoSEQ multiplex PCR; TCRdb keeps only in-frame clonotypes and omits some of them. The sample holds roughly 30,000 clones, approximately 90% seen once. The time point denotes: newly diagnosed, previously untreated cHL patient sample. Magnetic negative selection was used to purify CD4+ T cells from PBMCs that had been thawed. The CDR3 spans 14 residues. Germline CDR1 and CDR2: PRHDT and FYEKMQ (reference sequence). After removal of 5 bases from V and 4 bases from J, the junction contained 7 bases not matched to a gene. This chain joins TRBV13 and TRBJ2-5; TRBD1 matches at 7 bases. Source material: CD4+ T cells from blood. The receptor was isolated from a human donor with classical Hodgkin lymphoma. The CDR3 nucleotides read TGTGCCAGCAGCCAACAGGGGTATAGAGAGACCCAGTACTTC. This sequence encodes CASSQQGYRETQYF.